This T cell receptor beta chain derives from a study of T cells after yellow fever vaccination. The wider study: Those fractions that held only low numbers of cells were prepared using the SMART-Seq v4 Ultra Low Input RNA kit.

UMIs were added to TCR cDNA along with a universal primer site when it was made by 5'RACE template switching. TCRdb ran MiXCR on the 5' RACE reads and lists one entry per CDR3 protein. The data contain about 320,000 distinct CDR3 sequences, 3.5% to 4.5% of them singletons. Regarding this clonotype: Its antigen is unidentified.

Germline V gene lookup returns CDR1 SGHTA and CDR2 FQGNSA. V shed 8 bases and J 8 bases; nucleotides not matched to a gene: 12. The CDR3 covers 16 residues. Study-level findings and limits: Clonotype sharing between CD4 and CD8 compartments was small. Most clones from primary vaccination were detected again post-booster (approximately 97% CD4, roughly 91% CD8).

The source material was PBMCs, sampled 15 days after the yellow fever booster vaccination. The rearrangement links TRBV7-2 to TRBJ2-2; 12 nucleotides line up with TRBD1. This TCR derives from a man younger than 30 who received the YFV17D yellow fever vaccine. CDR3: CASSSGQGAPTGELFF. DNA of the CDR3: TGTGCCAGCTCCTCGGGACAGGGGGCGCCCACGGGGGAGCTGTTTTTT.